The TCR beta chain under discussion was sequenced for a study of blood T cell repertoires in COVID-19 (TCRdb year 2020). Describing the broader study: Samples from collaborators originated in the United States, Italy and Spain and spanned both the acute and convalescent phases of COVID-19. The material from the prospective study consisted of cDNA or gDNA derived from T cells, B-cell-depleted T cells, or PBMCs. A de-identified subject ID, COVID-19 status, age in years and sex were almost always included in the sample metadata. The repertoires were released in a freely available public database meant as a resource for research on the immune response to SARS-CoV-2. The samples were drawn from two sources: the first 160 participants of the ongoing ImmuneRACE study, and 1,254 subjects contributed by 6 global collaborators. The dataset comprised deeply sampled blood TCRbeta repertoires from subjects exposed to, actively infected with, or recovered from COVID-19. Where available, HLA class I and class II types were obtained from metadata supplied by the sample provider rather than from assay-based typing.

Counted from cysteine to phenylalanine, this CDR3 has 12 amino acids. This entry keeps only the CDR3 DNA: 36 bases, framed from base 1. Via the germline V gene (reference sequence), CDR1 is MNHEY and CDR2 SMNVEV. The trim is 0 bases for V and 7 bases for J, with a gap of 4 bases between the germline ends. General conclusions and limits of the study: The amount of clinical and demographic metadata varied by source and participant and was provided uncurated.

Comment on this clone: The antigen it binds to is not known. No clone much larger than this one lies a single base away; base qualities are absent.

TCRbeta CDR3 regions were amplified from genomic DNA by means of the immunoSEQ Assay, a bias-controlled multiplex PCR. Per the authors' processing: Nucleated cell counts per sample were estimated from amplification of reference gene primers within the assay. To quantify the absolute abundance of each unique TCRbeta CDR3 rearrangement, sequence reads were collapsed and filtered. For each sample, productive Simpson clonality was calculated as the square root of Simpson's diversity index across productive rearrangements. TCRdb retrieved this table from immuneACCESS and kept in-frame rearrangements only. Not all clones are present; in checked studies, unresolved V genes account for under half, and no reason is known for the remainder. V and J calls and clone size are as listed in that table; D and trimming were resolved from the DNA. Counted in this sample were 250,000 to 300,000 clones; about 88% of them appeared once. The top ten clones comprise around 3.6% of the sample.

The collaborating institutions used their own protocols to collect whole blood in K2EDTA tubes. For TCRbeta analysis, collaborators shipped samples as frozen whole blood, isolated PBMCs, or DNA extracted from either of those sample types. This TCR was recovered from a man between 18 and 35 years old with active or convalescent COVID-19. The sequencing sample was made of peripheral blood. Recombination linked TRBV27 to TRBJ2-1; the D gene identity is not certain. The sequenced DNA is TGTGCCAGCAGTTTATCCGGGAATGAGCAGTTCTTC. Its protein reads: CASSLSGNEQFF.